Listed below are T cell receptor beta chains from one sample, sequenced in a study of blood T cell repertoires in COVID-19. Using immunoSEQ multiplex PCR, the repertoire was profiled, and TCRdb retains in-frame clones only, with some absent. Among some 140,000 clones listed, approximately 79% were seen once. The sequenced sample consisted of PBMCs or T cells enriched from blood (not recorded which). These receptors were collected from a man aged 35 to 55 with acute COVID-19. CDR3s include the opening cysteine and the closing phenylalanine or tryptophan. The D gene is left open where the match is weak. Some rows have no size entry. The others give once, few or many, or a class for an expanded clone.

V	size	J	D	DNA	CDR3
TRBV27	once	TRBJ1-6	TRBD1	TGTGCCAGCAGTTTCCAGGCAGGGGGTTGGTCACCCCTCCACTTT	CASSFQAGGWSPLHF
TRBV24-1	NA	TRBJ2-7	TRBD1	TGTGCCACCCAGGGGGCCTACGAGCAGTACTTC	CATQGAYEQYF
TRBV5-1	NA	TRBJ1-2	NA	TGCGCCAGCAGCCCCTTCGCGGACTATGGCTACACCTTC	CASSPFADYGYTF
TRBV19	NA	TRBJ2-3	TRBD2	TGTGCCACAGGGGGGCTAGCGGGAGGGGCAGATACGCAGTATTTT	CATGGLAGGADTQYF
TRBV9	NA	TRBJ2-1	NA	TGTGCCAGCAGCGTAGGGGGCCTACCCGGATACAATGAGCAGTTCTTC	CASSVGGLPGYNEQFF
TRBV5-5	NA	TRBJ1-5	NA	TGTGCCAGCAGCCCGGGGGAGAACCAGCCCCAGCATTTT	CASSPGENQPQHF
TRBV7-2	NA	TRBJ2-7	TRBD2	TGTGCCAGCAGCCGACTAGCGGGGAACGAGCAGTACTTC	CASSRLAGNEQYF
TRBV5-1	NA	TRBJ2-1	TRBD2	TGCGCCAGCAGCACCGGGACTAGCGACAATGAGCAGTTCTTC	CASSTGTSDNEQFF
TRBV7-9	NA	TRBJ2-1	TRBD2	TGTGCCAGCAGCTTAGGGACTAGCTCATACAATGAGCAGTTCTTC	CASSLGTSSYNEQFF
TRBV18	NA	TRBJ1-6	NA	TGTGCCAGCTCACGAGCGGGAGTAGATAATTCACCCCTCCACTTT	CASSRAGVDNSPLHF
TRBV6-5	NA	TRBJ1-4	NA	TGTGCCAGCGACGGGTCTGCGAAAGAAAAACTGTTTTTT	CASDGSAKEKLFF
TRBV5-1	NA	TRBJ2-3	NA	TGCGCCAGCAGCTCCGGGACTTACTCCACAGATACGCAGTATTTT	CASSSGTYSTDTQYF
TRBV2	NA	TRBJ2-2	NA	TGTGCCAGGAGCCGGGACACTAACACCGGGGAGCTGTTTTTT	CARSRDTNTGELFF
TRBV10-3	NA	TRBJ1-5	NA	TGTGCCATCAGTGAAGAACAGAGAGTTCAGCCCCAGCATTTT	CAISEEQRVQPQHF
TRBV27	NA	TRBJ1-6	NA	TGTGCCAGCAGTTTAGGGGGGGGTCTGGGATCACCCCTCCACTTT	CASSLGGGLGSPLHF
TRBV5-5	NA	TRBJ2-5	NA	TGTGCCAGCAGCTTGGAGACAGGGAGGCAAGAGACCCAGTACTTC	CASSLETGRQETQYF
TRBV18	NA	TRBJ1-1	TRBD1	TGTGCCAGCTCACTCAATTCCGGGACAGGGGTCCTGAACACTGAAGCTTTCTTT	CASSLNSGTGVLNTEAFF
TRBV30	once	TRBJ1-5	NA	TGTGCCTTTGACCTGGTAAGGGGAAATCAGCCCCAGCATTTT	CAFDLVRGNQPQHF
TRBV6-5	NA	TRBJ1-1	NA	TGTGCCAGCAGTTACTCGTATCAGGGAACTGAAGCTTTCTTT	CASSYSYQGTEAFF
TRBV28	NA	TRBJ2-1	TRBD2	TGTGCCAGCAGTCCACTAGCGGGCGATAACAATGAGCAGTTCTTC	CASSPLAGDNNEQFF
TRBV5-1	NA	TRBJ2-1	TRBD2	TGCGCCAGCAGCTTCCCAGCGGGGGCCGGGGATGAGCAGTTCTTC	CASSFPAGAGDEQFF
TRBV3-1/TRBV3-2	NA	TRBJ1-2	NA	TGTGCCAGCAGCCAAGACCCGGGACAACCGAACTATGGCTACACCTTC	CASSQDPGQPNYGYTF
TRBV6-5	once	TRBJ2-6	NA	TGTGCCACCGCGTCTGGGGCCAACGTCCTGACTTTC	CATASGANVLTF
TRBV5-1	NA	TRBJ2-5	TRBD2	TGCGCCAGCAGCCCAGGGGCTAGCGGGGGTCAAGAGACCCAGTACTTC	CASSPGASGGQETQYF
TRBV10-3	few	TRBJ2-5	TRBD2	TGTGCCATCAGTGATAGTAGCGGGAGCGGGGAGACCCAGTACTTC	CAISDSSGSGETQYF
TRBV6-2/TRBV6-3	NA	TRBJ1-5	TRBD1	TGTGCCAGCAGTTACTGGGACAGGGGACAGCCCCAGCATTTT	CASSYWDRGQPQHF
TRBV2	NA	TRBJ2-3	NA	TGTGCCAGCAGTGAAGCGGGGCTAGAAATCACAGATACGCAGTATTTT	CASSEAGLEITDTQYF
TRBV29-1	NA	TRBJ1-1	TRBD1	TGCAGCGTTGTCCCGGGACAGGGGGCGAACACTGAAGCTTTCTTT	CSVVPGQGANTEAFF
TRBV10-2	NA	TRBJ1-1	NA	TGCGCCAGCAGTGACGGGGGGCACAACACTGAAGCTTTCTTT	CASSDGGHNTEAFF
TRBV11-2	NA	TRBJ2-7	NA	TGTGCCAGCAGCATTAGCGGTAGCTCCTACGAGCAGTACTTC	CASSISGSSYEQYF
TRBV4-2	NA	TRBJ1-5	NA	TGTGCCAGCAGCCAAGCGCTGACAGGTAATCAGCCCCAGCATTTT	CASSQALTGNQPQHF
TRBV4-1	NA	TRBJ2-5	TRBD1	TGCGCCAGCAGCCAAGGTCCCCCGGGGACAGGGCAAGAGACCCAGTACTTC	CASSQGPPGTGQETQYF
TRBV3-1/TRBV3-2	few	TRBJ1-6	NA	TGTGCCAGCAGCCAAGGGGCGCCTTTATTCTCCTATAATTCACCCCTCCACTTT	CASSQGAPLFSYNSPLHF
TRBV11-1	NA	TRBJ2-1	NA	TGTGCCAGCAGCCCGAGAGGCGGGGTGTCAAACAATGAGCAGTTCTTC	CASSPRGGVSNNEQFF
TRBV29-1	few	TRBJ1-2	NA	TGCAGCGTTCCCACAGGGAACTATGGCTACACCTTC	CSVPTGNYGYTF
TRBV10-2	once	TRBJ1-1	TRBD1	TGCGCCAGCAGGCCACAGGGGTTCAGTGAAGCTTTCTTT	CASRPQGFSEAFF
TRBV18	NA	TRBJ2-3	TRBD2	TGTGCCAGCTCACCAGTCGTCGCGGGAGGGGACACAGATACGCAGTATTTT	CASSPVVAGGDTDTQYF
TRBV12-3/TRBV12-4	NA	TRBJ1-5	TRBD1	TGTGCCAGCAGTAGGACAGGGGATCAGCCCCAGCATTTT	CASSRTGDQPQHF
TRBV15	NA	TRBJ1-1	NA	TGTGCCACCAGCGCCCGTGCGGTTTTGAACACTGAAGCTTTCTTT	CATSARAVLNTEAFF
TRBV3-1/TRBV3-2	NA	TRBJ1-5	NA	TGTGCCAGCAGCCAAAACACAGGGCCCCAGCCCCAGCATTTT	CASSQNTGPQPQHF
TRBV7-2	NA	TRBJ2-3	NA	TGTGCCAGCAGCGCCAGGGGGGCAGATACGCAGTATTTT	CASSARGADTQYF
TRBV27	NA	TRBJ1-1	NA	TGTGCCAGCAGTCGTTTGGGCCGGACAGCCTTAACTGAAGCTTTCTTT	CASSRLGRTALTEAFF
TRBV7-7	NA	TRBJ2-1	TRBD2	TGTGCTAGCAGCCCGGGACTAGCCATGAGTATGGATGAGCAGTTCTTC	CASSPGLAMSMDEQFF
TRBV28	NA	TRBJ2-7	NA	TGTGCCAGCAGTGAGGCCACGTACGAGCAGTACTTC	CASSEATYEQYF
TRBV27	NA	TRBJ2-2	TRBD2	TGTGCCAGCAGTTCTAGCGGTGGGGAGCTGTTTTTT	CASSSSGGELFF
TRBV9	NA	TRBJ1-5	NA	TGTGCCAGCAGCGGGGGGGGGCAGCCCCAGCATTTT	CASSGGGQPQHF
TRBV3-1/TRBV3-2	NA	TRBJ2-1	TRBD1	TGTGCCAGCAGCTATGGGACAGGGGGAAGTAATGAGCAGTTCTTC	CASSYGTGGSNEQFF
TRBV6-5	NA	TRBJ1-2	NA	TGTGCCAGCAGTTACGGGAACAGGGCCAATGGCTACACCTTC	CASSYGNRANGYTF
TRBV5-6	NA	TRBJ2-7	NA	TGTGCCAGCAGCTTGGAGCGGGAGCAGTACTTC	CASSLEREQYF
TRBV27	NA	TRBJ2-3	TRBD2	TGTGCCAGCAGTTCGGGACTAGCGGGCGCCACAGATACGCAGTATTTT	CASSSGLAGATDTQYF
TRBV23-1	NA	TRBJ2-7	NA	TGCGCCAGCAGTCCCGGGGGAGGCAGCCTAGAGCAGTACTTC	CASSPGGGSLEQYF
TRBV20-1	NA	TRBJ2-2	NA	TGCAGTGCTAGTCAGTCTTCGAACACCGGGGAGCTGTTTTTT	CSASQSSNTGELFF
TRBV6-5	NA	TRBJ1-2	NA	TGTGCCAGCAGTAACCCCGAGCACAGTGATGGGGGCTACACCTTC	CASSNPEHSDGGYTF